The present TCR beta chain was sequenced within a study of blood T cell repertoires in COVID-19. Overall study: Acute-phase and convalescent COVID-19 samples originated in the United States, Italy and Spain. The cDNA or gDNA used as material had been derived from T cells, B-cell-depleted T cells, or PBMCs.

In the original analysis: Quantification of nucleated cells was approximated via reference gene primer amplification. TCRdb's table, derived via immunoSEQ multiplex PCR, lists solely in-frame clones and lacks some. The V and J calls and clone size were taken over from that table, and D and trimming were inferred from the DNA. Of 250,000 to 400,000 clones listed, more than 75% are singletons. Germline CDR1 reads SGDLS; CDR2 reads YYNGEE. The CDR3 has 13 amino acids. The V segment lost 4 bases and the J segment 4 bases; nucleotides outside the gene matches: 4. J is TRBJ1-1 and V is TRBV9; 7 nucleotides line up with TRBD1. The specimen was peripheral blood. The clonotype comes from a man aged 50 to 59 with active or convalescent COVID-19. For the CDR3, the DNA is TGTGCCAGCAGCCCAGGGACAGCCACTGAAGCTTTCTTT. Translating gives CASSPGTATEAFF.